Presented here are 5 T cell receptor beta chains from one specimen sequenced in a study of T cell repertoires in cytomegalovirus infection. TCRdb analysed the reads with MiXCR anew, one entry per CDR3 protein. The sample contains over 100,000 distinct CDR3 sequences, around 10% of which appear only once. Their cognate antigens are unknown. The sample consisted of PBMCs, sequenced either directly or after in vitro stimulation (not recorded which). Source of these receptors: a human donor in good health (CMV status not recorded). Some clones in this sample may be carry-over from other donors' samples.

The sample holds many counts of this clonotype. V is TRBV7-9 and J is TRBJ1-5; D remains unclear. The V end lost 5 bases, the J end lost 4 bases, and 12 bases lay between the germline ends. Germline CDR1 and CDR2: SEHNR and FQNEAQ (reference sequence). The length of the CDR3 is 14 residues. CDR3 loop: CASSRAEENQPQHF. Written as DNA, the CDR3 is TGTGCCAGCAGCCGAGCCGAGGAGAATCAGCCCCAGCATTTT.

As DNA, the CDR3 is TGCGCCAGCAGCCAAGGTTTTGGCGGAAACCAAGAGACCCAGTACTTC. It yields the protein CASSQGFGGNQETQYF. The chain links TRBV4-3 to TRBJ2-5; D not certain. Germline CDR1 and CDR2: LGHNA and YSLEER. V was trimmed by 1 base and J by 0 bases, leaving 12 bases between them. This CDR3 has 16 amino acids.

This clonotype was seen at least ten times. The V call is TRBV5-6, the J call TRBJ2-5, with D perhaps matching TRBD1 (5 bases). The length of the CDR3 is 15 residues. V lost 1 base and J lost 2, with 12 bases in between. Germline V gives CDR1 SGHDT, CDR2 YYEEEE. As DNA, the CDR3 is TGTGCCAGCAGCTTGATGGGCAGGGCACAAGAGACCCAGTACTTC. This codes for CASSLMGRAQETQYF.

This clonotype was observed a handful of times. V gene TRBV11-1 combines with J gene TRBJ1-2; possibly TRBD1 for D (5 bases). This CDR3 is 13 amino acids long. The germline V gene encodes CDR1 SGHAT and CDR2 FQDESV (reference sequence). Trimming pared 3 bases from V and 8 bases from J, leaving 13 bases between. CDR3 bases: TGTGCCAGCAGCTTCGGCGACAGAGCCGGCTACACCTTC. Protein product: CASSFGDRAGYTF.

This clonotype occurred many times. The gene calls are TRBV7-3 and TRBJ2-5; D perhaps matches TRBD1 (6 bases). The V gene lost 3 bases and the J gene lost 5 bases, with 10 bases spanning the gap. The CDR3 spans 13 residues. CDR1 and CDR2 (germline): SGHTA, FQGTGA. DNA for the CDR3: TGTGCCAGCAGCTTCGGACAGTTTGAGACCCAGTACTTC. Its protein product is CASSFGQFETQYF. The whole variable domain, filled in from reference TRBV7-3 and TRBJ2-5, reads GAGVSQTPSNKVTEKGKYVELRCDPISGHTALYWYRQSLGQGPEFLIYFQGTGAADDSGLPNDRFFAVRPEGSVSTLKIQRTERGDSAVYLCASSFGQFETQYFGPGTRLLVL.